This T cell receptor beta chain stems from a study of T cell changes during pregnancy in multiple sclerosis. V was pared by 8 bases and J by 6 bases, with 13 bases between. Looked up from germline, CDR1 is MNHEY and CDR2 is SVGAGI. The CDR3 is made up of 12 amino acids. TCRdb's copy holds only in-frame clones and misses some; the assay was immunoSEQ multiplex PCR. The data contain over 60,000 clones, 85% to 95% of them seen just once; the ten biggest clones take up more than 0.9%. This receptor was identified in a female donor with multiple sclerosis, enrolled in a pregnancy study. The specimen was peripheral blood, collected in the first trimester of pregnancy. The gene calls are TRBV6-5 and TRBJ1-2, with D unclear. CDR3 nucleotide sequence: TGTGCCAGCTCATTTTCTGGAGATGGCTACACCTTC. It is translated as CASSFSGDGYTF.